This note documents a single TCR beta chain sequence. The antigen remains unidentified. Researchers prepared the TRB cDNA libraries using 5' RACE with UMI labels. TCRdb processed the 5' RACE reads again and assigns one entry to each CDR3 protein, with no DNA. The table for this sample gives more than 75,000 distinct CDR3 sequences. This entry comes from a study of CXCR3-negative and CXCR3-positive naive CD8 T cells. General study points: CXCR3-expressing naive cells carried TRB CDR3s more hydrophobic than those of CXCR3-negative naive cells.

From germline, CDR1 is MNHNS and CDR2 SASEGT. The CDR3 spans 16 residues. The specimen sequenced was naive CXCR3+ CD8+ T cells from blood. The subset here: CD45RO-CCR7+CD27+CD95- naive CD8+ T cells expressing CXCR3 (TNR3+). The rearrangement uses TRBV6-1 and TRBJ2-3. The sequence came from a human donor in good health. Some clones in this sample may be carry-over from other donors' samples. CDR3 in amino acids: CASSEGWRSSTDTQYF.